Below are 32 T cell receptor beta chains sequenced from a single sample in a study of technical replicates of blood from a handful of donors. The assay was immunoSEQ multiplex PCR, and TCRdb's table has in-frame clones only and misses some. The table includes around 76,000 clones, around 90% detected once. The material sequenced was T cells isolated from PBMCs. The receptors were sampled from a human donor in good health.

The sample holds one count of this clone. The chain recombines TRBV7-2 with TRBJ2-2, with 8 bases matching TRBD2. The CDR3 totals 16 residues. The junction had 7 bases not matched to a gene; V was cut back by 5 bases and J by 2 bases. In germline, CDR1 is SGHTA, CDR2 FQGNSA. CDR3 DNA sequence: TGTGCCAGCAGCACTATAGCGGGAATAAACACCGGGGAGCTGTTTTTT. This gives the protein CASSTIAGINTGELFF.

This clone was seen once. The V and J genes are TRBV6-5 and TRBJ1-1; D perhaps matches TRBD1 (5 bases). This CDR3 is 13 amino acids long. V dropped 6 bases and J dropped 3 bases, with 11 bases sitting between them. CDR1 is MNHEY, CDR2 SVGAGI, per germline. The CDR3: CASRRWGDTEAFF. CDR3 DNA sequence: TGTGCCAGCAGGAGGTGGGGGGACACTGAAGCTTTCTTT.

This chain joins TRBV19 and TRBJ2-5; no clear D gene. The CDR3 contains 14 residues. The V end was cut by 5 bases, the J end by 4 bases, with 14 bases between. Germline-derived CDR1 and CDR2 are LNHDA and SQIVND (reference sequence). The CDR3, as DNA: TGTGCCAGTAGTGCACTTTTGTCGGGAGAGACCCAGTACTTC. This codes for CASSALLSGETQYF.

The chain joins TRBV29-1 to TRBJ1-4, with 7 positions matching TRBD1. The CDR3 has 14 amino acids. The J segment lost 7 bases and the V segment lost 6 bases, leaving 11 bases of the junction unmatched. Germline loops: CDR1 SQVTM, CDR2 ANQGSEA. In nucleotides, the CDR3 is TGCAGCGTGGCCCCGGGACAGATGGGTGAAAAACTGTTTTTT. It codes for CSVAPGQMGEKLFF.

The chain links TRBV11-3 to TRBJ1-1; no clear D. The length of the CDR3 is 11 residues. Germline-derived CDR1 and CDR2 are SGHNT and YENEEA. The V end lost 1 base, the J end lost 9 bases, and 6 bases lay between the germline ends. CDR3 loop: CASSLGGQAFF. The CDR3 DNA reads TGTGCCAGCAGCTTAGGAGGTCAAGCTTTCTTT.

In DNA, the CDR3 is TGTGCCAGCAGTTCCACTCCACCCGGGGAGCTGTTTTTT. This codes for CASSSTPPGELFF. The chain is built from TRBV27 and TRBJ2-2; D gene ambiguous. CDR1 is MNHEY, CDR2 SMNVEV, per germline (reference sequence). V was clipped by 4 bases and J by 6 bases, with 9 bases between them. This CDR3 spans 13 amino acids.

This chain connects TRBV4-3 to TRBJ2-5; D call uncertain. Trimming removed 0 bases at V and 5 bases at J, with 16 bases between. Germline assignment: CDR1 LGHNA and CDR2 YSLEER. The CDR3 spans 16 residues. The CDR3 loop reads CASSQESMPGLETQYF. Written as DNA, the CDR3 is TGCGCCAGCAGCCAAGAAAGCATGCCCGGGTTGGAGACCCAGTACTTC.

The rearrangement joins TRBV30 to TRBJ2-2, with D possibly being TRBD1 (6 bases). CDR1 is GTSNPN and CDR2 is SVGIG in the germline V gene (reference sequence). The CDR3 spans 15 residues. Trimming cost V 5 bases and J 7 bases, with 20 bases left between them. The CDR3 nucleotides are TGTGCCTGGGTACAGGGTTTGGGTAATATCGGGGAGCTGTTTTTT. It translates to CAWVQGLGNIGELFF.

CDR3 in DNA: TGTGCCAGCAGTTACTGGGAGGGTGAGCAGTTCTTC. Translated: CASSYWEGEQFF. J is TRBJ2-1 and V is TRBV6-5; 7 nucleotides agree with TRBD2. The CDR3 consists of 12 residues. In germline, CDR1 is MNHEY, CDR2 SVGAGI. Losses at the gene ends were 1 base for V and 9 bases for J; bases not matched to a gene: 0.

CDR3 protein: CASSQQTTGFRTEAFF. Written as DNA, the CDR3 is TGCGCCAGCAGCCAACAGACCACAGGATTTCGGACTGAAGCTTTCTTT. This rearrangement joins TRBV4-3 to TRBJ1-1; D is possibly TRBD1 (5 bases). Between the trimmed V and J ends, which lost 2 bases and 5 bases, there was a span of 18 bases. CDR3 size: 16 residues. Germline V gives CDR1 LGHNA, CDR2 YSLEER.

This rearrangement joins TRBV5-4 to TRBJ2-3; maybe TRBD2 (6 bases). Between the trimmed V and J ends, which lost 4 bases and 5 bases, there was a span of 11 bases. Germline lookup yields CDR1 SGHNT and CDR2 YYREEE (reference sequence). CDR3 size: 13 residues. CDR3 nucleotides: TGTGCCAGCAGCGGGGGAGGAATAGATACGCAGTATTTT. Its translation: CASSGGGIDTQYF.

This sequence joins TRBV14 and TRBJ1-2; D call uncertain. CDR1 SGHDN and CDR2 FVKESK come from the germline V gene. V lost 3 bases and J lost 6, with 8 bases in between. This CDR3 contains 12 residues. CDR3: CASSHWADGYTF. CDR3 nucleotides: TGTGCCAGCAGCCACTGGGCAGATGGCTACACCTTC.

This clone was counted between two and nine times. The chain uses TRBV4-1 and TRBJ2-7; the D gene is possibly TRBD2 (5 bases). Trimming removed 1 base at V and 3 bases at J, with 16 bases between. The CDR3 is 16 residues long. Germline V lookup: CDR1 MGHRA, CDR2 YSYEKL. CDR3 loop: CASSQGEGGAFYEQYF. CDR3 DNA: TGCGCCAGCAGCCAAGGTGAGGGTGGCGCATTCTACGAGCAGTACTTC.

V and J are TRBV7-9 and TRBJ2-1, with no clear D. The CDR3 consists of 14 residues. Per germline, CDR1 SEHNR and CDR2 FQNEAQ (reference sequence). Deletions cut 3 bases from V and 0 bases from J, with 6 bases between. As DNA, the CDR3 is TGTGCCAGCAGCTTCAGGTACTCCTACAATGAGCAGTTCTTC. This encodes CASSFRYSYNEQFF.

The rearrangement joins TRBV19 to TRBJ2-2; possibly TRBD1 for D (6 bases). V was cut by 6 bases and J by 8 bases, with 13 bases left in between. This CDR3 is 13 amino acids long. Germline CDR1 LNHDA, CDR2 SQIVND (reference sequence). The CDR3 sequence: CASSDQGSGELFF. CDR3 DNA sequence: TGTGCCAGTAGCGATCAGGGGTCAGGGGAGCTGTTTTTT.

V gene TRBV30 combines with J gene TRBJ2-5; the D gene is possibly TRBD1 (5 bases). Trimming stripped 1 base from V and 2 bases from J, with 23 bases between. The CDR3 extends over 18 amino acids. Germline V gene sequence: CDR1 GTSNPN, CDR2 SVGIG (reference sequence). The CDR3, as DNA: TGTGCCTGGAGTGGTATAGAGGCAGGGCTGACTCCTCAAGAGACCCAGTACTTC. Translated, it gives CAWSGIEAGLTPQETQYF.

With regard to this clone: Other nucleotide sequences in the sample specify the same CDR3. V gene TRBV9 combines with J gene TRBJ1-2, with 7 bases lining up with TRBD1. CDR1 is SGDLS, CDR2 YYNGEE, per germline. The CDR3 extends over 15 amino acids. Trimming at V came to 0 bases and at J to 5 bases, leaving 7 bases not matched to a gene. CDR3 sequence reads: CASSVATGAGYGYTF. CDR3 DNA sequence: TGTGCCAGCAGCGTAGCTACAGGGGCGGGATATGGCTACACCTTC.

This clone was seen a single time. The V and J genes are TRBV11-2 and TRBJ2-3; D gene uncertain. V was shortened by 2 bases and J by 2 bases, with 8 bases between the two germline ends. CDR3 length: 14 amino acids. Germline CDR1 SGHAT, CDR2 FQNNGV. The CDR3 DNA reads TGTGCCAGCAGCTTAACCTATTACACAGATACGCAGTATTTT. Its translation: CASSLTYYTDTQYF.

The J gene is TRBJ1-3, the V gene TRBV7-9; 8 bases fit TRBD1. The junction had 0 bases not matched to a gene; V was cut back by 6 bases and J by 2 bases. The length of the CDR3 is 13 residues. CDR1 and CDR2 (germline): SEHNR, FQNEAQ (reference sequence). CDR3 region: CASRDRAGNTIYF. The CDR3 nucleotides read TGTGCCAGCAGGGACAGGGCTGGAAACACCATATATTTT.

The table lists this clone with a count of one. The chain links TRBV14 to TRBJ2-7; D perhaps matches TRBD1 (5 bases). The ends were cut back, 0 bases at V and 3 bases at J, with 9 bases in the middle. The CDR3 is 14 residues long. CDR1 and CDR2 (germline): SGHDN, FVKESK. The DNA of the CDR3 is TGTGCCAGCAGCCAAGACAGGGAAATCTACGAGCAGTACTTC. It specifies CASSQDREIYEQYF.

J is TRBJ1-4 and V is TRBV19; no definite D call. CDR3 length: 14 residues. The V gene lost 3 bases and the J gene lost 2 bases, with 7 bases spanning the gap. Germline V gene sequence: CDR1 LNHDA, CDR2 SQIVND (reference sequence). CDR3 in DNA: TGTGCCAGTAGTATGGCGGGGACTAATGAAAAACTGTTTTTT. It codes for CASSMAGTNEKLFF. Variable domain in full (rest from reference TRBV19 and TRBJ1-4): DGGITQSPKYLFRKEGQNVTLSCEQNLNHDAMYWYRQDPGQGLRLIYYSQIVNDFQKGDIAEGYSVSREKKESFPLTVTSAQKNPTAFYLCASSMAGTNEKLFFGSGTQLSVL.

The chain's CDR3 is CASSSDWSSGNTIYF. The CDR3 bases are TGTGCCAGCAGCTCGGACTGGAGCTCTGGAAACACCATATATTTT. This rearrangement joins TRBV6-1 to TRBJ1-3; unclear D gene. Trimming removed 6 bases at V and 0 bases at J, with 12 bases between. In germline, CDR1 is MNHNS, CDR2 SASEGT. The CDR3 is 15 residues long.

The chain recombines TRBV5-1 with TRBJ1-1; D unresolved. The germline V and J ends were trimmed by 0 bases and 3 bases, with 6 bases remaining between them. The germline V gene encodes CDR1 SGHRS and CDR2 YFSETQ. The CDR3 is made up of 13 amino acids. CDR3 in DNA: TGCGCCAGCAGCTTGGGGAGGGACACTGAAGCTTTCTTT. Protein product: CASSLGRDTEAFF.

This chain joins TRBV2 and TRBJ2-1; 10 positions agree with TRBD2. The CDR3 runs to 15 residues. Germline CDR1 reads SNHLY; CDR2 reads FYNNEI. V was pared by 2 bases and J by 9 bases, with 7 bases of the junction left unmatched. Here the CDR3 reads CASSEQLAGLVEQFF. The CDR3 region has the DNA TGTGCCAGCAGTGAACAACTAGCGGGATTAGTTGAGCAGTTCTTC.

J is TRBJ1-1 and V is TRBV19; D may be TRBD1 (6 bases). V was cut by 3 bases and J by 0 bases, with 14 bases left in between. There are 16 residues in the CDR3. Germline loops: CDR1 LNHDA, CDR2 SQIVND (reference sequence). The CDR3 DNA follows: TGTGCCAGTAGTATCCCTAGGACAGCTATGAACACTGAAGCTTTCTTT. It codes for CASSIPRTAMNTEAFF. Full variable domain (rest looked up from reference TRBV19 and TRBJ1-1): DGGITQSPKYLFRKEGQNVTLSCEQNLNHDAMYWYRQDPGQGLRLIYYSQIVNDFQKGDIAEGYSVSREKKESFPLTVTSAQKNPTAFYLCASSIPRTAMNTEAFFGQGTRLTVV.

The CDR3 reads CASSQGGPAGTRIGEQYF. The CDR3 nucleotides are TGTGCCAGCAGCCAAGGTGGTCCTGCCGGGACTAGGATCGGCGAGCAGTACTTC. This chain links TRBV14 with TRBJ2-7, with TRBD2 matching 8 bases. V lost 1 base, J lost 6 bases, and 17 bases stayed unmatched. Germline V gene sequence: CDR1 SGHDN, CDR2 FVKESK. The CDR3 extends over 18 amino acids.

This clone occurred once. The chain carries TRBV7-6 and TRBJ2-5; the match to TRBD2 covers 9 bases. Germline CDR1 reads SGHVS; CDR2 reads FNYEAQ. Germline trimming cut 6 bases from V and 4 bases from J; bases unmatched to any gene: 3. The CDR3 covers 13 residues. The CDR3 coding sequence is TGTGCCAGCAGGAGGCGGGAGGGAGAGACCCAGTACTTC. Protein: CASRRREGETQYF. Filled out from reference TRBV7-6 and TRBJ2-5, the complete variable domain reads GAGVSQSPRYKVTKRGQDVALRCDPISGHVSLYWYRQALGQGPEFLTYFNYEAQQDKSGLPNDRFSAERPEGSISTLTIQRTEQRDSAMYRCASRRREGETQYFGPGTRLLVL.

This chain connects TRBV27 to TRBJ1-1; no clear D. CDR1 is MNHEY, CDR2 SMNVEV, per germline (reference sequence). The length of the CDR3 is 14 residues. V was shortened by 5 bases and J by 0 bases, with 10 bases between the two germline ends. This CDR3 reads CASSRTTMNTEAFF. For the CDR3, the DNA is TGTGCCAGCAGTCGTACTACCATGAACACTGAAGCTTTCTTT.

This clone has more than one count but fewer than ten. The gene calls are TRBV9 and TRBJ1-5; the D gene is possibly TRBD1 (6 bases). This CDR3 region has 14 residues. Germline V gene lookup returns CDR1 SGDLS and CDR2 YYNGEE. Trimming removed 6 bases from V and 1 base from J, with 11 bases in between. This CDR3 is CASNPTGSNQPQHF. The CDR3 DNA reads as TGTGCCAGCAACCCGACAGGCAGCAATCAGCCCCAGCATTTT.

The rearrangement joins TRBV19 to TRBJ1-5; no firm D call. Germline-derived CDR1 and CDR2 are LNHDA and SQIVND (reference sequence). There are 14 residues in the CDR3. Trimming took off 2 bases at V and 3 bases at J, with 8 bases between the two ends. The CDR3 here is CASSITENNQPQHF. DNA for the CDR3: TGTGCCAGTAGTATAACTGAGAACAATCAGCCCCAGCATTTT.

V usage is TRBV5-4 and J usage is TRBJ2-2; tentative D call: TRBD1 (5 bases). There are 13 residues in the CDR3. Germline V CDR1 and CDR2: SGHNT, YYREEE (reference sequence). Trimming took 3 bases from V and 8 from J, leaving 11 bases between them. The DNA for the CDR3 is TGTGCCAGCAGCTGGGGCGGATCAGGGGAGCTGTTTTTT. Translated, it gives CASSWGGSGELFF. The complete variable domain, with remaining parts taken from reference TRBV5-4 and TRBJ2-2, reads ETGVTQSPTHLIKTRGQQVTLRCSSQSGHNTVSWYQQALGQGPQFIFQYYREEENGRGNFPPRFSGLQFPNYSSELNVNALELDDSALYLCASSWGGSGELFFGEGSRLTVL.

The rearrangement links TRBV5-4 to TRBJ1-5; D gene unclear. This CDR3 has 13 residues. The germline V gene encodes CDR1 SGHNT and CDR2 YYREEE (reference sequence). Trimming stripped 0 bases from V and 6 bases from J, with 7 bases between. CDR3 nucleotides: TGTGCCAGCAGCTTGGCAGGATCTCAGCCCCAGCATTTT. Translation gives CASSLAGSQPQHF.